One and the same sample provided the 3 T cell receptor beta chains below, sequenced in a study of cytomegalovirus exposure and HLA in healthy donors. PCR used 60 Vbeta primers and 13 Jbeta primers. Here immunoSEQ multiplex PCR was the method, and the copy in TCRdb shows in-frame clones only, minus some. The sample shows 79,000 or so clones, almost 80% of them seen only once. Specimen: PBMCs. The receptor source for this set is a middle-aged woman in good health and CMV-seropositive.

The table lists this clone with a few counts. DNA for the CDR3: TGTGCCAGCAGGCCGACAGGGGTGAACACTGAAGCTTTCTTT. Its protein product is CASRPTGVNTEAFF. J is TRBJ1-1 and V is TRBV6-1; 8 nucleotides align to TRBD1. The CDR3 length is 14 residues. Trimming removed 6 bases from V and 0 bases from J; junction bases left unmatched: 3. CDR1 and CDR2 (germline): MNHNS, SASEGT.

The gene calls are TRBV5-5 and TRBJ2-2; D possibly corresponds to TRBD1 (5 bases). From germline, CDR1 is SGHKS and CDR2 YYEKEE (reference sequence). This CDR3 has 14 amino acids. Trimming removed 0 bases from V and 6 bases from J, with 9 bases in between. The CDR3 DNA reads as TGTGCCAGCAGCTTGGGGGCCAGGGCCGGGGAGCTGTTTTTT. Translating gives CASSLGARAGELFF.

The J gene is TRBJ1-2, the V gene TRBV19, with a possible D match to TRBD1 (5 bases). This CDR3 contains 13 residues. Germline lookup yields CDR1 LNHDA and CDR2 SQIVND (reference sequence). The V gene lost 3 bases and the J gene lost 2 bases, with 7 bases spanning the gap. CDR3 nucleotide sequence: TGTGCCAGTAGTATTACAGGAAACTATGGCTACACCTTC. Amino acid sequence: CASSITGNYGYTF. Full variable domain (remainder filled in from reference TRBV19 and TRBJ1-2): DGGITQSPKYLFRKEGQNVTLSCEQNLNHDAMYWYRQDPGQGLRLIYYSQIVNDFQKGDIAEGYSVSREKKESFPLTVTSAQKNPTAFYLCASSITGNYGYTFGSGTRLTVV.